This T cell receptor beta chain is drawn from a study of OX40 agonist ivuxolimab in advanced cancers. Overall study: Patients received intravenous ivuxolimab every 2 weeks at 0.01 to 10 mg/kg.

This table comes from immunoSEQ multiplex PCR, and its TCRdb copy is limited to in-frame clones, with some not included. The sample includes 55,000 to 65,000 clones, 80% to 90% of them seen just once. General study results and limits: With doses of 0.1 to 3.0 mg/kg, CD4+ and CD8+ blood T cells had undergone clonal expansion by week 6.

Comments on this clone: Its cognate antigen is unknown.

The TCR comes from an adult with an advanced solid tumor such as melanoma, head and neck, liver or kidney cancer. The sample in question was CD4+ or CD8+ T cells sorted from blood, obtained in a trial of the OX40 agonist ivuxolimab.

In DNA form, the CDR3 reads TGTGCCTGGAGCGATACCCTACGGGCTGCCACTGAAGCTTTCTTT. It codes for CAWSDTLRAATEAFF. The chain employs TRBV30 and TRBJ1-1, with D unresolved. Germline CDR1 and CDR2: GTSNPN and SVGIG (reference sequence). This CDR3 comprises 15 residues. The V end lost 3 bases, the J end lost 4 bases, and 18 bases lay between the germline ends.